This TCR beta chain was sequenced during a study of blood T cells in healthy people across ages. Primed by a sample-barcoded 5' primer and a J-beta primer mix, a second PCR proceeded for roughly 7 to 11 cycles. TCRdb itself ran the 5' RACE reads through MiXCR, one entry per CDR3 protein. Seen here are approximately 900,000 distinct CDR3 sequences, 40% to 60% observed once, and the top ten hold around 15%. Overall study findings and caveats: The study found TCR beta diversity correlated strongly with naive T cell percentage.

CDR3 length: 16 amino acids. Trimming took 4 bases from V and 3 from J, leaving 15 bases between them. Germline V lookup: CDR1 ENHRY, CDR2 SYGVKD. There were healthy Caucasian individuals from Russia, aged about 6 to 95, serving as donors. Every donor provided 9.5 to 10 milliliters of peripheral blood. Total RNA extraction produced at least 5.5 micrograms (per sample) for the study. This clonotype appeared a few times. Antigen: not known. The chain couples TRBV10-3 to TRBJ2-2, with D perhaps matching TRBD1 (6 bases). What was sequenced was blood. The clonotype was recovered from a man aged 30 to 45 in good health. CDR3 protein: CAISVSGTKDTGELFF. CDR3 bases: TGTGCCATCAGTGTATCCGGGACAAAGGACACCGGGGAGCTGTTTTTT.